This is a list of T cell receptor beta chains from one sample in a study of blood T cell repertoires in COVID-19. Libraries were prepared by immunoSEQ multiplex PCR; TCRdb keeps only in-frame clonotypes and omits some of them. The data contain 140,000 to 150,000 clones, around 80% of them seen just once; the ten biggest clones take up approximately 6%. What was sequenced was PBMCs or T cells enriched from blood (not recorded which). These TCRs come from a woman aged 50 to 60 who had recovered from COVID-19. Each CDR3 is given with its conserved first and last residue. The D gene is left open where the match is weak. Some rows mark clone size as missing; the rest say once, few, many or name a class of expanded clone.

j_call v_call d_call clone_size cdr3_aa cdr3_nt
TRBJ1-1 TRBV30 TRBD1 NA CAWSVRGWVNTEAFF TGTGCCTGGAGTGTCAGGGGGTGGGTGAACACTGAAGCTTTCTTT
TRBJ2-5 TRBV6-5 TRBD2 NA CASILARETQYF TGTGCCAGCATACTAGCGCGAGAGACCCAGTACTTC
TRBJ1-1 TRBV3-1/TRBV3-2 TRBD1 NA CASSPTGLTEAFF TGTGCCAGCAGTCCGACAGGGCTGACTGAAGCTTTCTTT
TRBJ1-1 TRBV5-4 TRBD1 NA CASSLQGLHTEAFF TGTGCCAGCAGCTTACAGGGGTTGCACACTGAAGCTTTCTTT
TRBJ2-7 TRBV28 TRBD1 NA CASKVSGQGTYEQYF TGTGCCAGCAAAGTCTCGGGACAGGGAACCTACGAGCAGTACTTC
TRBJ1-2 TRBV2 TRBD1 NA CASSEARQGASDYGYTF TGTGCCAGCAGTGAAGCGCGGCAGGGGGCAAGTGACTATGGCTACACCTTC
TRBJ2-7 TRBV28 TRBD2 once CASTASAGGQYEQYF TGTGCCAGCACCGCCAGCGCGGGGGGGCAGTACGAGCAGTACTTC
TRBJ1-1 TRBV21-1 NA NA CASSKPGHHPSLNTEAFF TGTGCCAGCAGCAAGCCGGGACACCATCCTAGCCTGAACACTGAAGCTTTCTTT
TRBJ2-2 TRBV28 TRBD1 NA CASSSPGQGIGELFF TGTGCCAGCTCAAGCCCGGGACAGGGGATCGGGGAGCTGTTTTTT
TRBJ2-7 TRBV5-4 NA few CASSLPGYEQYF TGTGCCAGCAGCTTGCCGGGCTACGAGCAGTACTTC
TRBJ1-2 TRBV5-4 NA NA CASSSSGREANYGYTF TGTGCCAGCAGCTCCTCGGGCAGGGAAGCTAACTATGGCTACACCTTC
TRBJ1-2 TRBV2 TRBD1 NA CASRGDREGYTF TGTGCCAGCAGGGGGGACAGGGAAGGCTACACCTTC
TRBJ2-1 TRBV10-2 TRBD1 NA CASLYTRQGATTNEQFF TGCGCCAGCTTATATACACGACAGGGTGCGACAACTAATGAGCAGTTCTTC
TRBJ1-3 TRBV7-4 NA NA CASSLEYRWATGNTIYF TGTGCCAGCAGCTTAGAATATCGTTGGGCGACTGGAAACACCATATATTTT
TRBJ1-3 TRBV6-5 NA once CARGEAGNTIYF TGTGCCAGAGGGGAGGCTGGAAACACCATATATTTT
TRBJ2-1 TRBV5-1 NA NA CASTHPGGSYNEQFF TGCGCCAGCACACACCCCGGGGGTTCCTACAATGAGCAGTTCTTC
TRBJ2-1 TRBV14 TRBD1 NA CASSQGSGGDNNEQFF TGTGCCAGCAGCCAAGGCTCAGGGGGAGACAACAATGAGCAGTTCTTC
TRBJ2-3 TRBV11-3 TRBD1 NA CASSQSTGSTDTQYF TGTGCCAGCAGCCAGTCGACAGGGAGCACAGATACGCAGTATTTT
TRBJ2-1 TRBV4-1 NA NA CASSQDRLQTYNEQFF TGCGCCAGCAGCCAAGACCGACTACAAACCTACAATGAGCAGTTCTTC
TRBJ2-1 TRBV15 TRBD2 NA CATSLNTGLAQQYNEQFF TGTGCCACCAGCCTAAACACAGGACTAGCTCAGCAGTACAATGAGCAGTTCTTC
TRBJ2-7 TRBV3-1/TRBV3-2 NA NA CASSRRDLHYEQYF TGTGCCAGCAGCCGCCGGGACTTACACTACGAGCAGTACTTC
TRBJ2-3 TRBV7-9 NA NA CASSPWLPGGPLTDTQYF TGTGCCAGCAGCCCCTGGCTGCCCGGGGGGCCACTCACAGATACGCAGTATTTT
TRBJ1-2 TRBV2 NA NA CASTAGGYYGYTF TGTGCCAGCACCGCCGGGGGTTACTATGGCTACACCTTC
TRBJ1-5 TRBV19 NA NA CASSRQAQPQHF TGTGCCAGTAGTAGGCAGGCACAGCCCCAGCATTTT
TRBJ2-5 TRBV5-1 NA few CASSLGQGSSGITETQYF TGCGCCAGCAGCTTGGGCCAGGGGAGTAGTGGGATAACGGAGACCCAGTACTTC
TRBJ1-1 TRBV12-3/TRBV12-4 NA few CASSFGGNTEAFF TGTGCCAGCAGTTTCGGCGGGAACACTGAAGCTTTCTTT
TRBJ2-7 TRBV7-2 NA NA CASSVYYEQYF TGTGCCAGCAGCGTTTACTACGAGCAGTACTTC
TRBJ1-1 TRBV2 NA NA CATKQGMSTEAFF TGTGCCACGAAACAGGGCATGAGCACTGAAGCTTTCTTT
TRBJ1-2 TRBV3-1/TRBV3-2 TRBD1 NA CASSRDRGGYTF TGTGCCAGCAGCCGGGACAGGGGTGGCTACACCTTC
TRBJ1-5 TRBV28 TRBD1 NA CASSSTGGKTEPQHF TGTGCCAGCAGTTCGACAGGGGGGAAAACGGAGCCCCAGCATTTT
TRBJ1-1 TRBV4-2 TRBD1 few CASSPDRVEAFF TGTGCCAGCAGCCCAGACAGGGTAGAAGCTTTCTTT
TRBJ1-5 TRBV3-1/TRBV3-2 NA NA CASSQGREAPPNQPQHF TGTGCCAGCAGCCAAGGCAGGGAGGCCCCTCCTAATCAGCCCCAGCATTTT
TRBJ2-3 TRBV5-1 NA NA CASKELPSTDTQYF TGCGCCAGCAAGGAACTACCTAGCACAGATACGCAGTATTTT
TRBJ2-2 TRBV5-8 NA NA CASSLAREELFF TGTGCCAGCAGCTTGGCCCGAGAGGAGCTGTTTTTT
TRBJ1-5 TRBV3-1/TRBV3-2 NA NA CASSQVAGDQPQHF TGTGCCAGCAGCCAAGTGGCAGGGGATCAGCCCCAGCATTTT
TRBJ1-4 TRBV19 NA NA CASSIQSRGEKLFF TGTGCCAGTAGTATACAATCCCGGGGGGAAAAACTGTTTTTT
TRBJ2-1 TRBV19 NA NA CASSTTGLPYNEQFF TGTGCCAGTAGTACTACAGGGCTCCCCTACAATGAGCAGTTCTTC
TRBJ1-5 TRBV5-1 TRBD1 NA CASSAGQGGTQPQHF TGCGCCAGCAGCGCCGGACAGGGGGGAACTCAGCCCCAGCATTTT
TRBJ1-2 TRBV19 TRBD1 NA CASSIIAGQGGGYTF TGTGCCAGTAGTATTATTGCCGGACAGGGCGGAGGCTACACCTTC
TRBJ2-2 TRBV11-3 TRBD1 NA CASSLGSGTGGTGELFF TGTGCCAGCAGCTTAGGGAGTGGGACAGGGGGCACCGGGGAGCTGTTTTTT
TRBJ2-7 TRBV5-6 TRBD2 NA CASSRGGHFSSYEQYF TGTGCCAGCAGTCGGGGGGGACATTTTTCCTCCTACGAGCAGTACTTC
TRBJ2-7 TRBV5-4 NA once CASSSQGYEQYF TGTGCCAGCAGCTCACAGGGCTACGAGCAGTACTTC
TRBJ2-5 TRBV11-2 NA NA CASSLGGHGGETQYF TGTGCCAGCAGCTTAGGTGGGCATGGAGGGGAGACCCAGTACTTC
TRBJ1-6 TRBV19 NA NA CASSGAGVYNSPLHF TGTGCCAGTAGTGGGGCAGGGGTGTATAATTCACCCCTCCACTTT
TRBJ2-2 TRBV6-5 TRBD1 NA CASSSVSPGQGAELFF TGTGCCAGCAGTTCCGTATCCCCGGGACAGGGGGCCGAGCTGTTTTTT
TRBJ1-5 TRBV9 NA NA CASSVGGGDNQPQHF TGTGCCAGCAGCGTAGGGGGAGGGGATAATCAGCCCCAGCATTTT
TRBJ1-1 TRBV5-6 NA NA CASSLSTEAFF TGTGCCAGCAGCCTGAGCACTGAAGCTTTCTTT
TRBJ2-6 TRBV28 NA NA CASSPTGISFSGANVLTF TGTGCCAGCAGTCCCACAGGGATTTCGTTCTCTGGGGCCAACGTCCTGACTTTC
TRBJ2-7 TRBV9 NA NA CASSVGGEALYEQYF TGTGCCAGCAGCGTAGGGGGAGAGGCTCTCTACGAGCAGTACTTC
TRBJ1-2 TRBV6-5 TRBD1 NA CASRVTGGTYGYTF TGTGCCAGCAGGGTGACAGGGGGCACCTATGGCTACACCTTC
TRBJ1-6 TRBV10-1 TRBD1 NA CASRDRGSSYNSPLHF TGCGCCAGCAGGGACAGGGGGAGCTCCTATAATTCACCCCTCCACTTT
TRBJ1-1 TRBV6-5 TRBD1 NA CASSYSRQGLEAFF TGTGCCAGCAGTTACTCGAGACAGGGGCTTGAAGCTTTCTTT
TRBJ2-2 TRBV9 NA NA CASSVDRGSLGTGELFF TGTGCCAGCAGCGTAGATAGGGGTTCCTTGGGCACCGGGGAGCTGTTTTTT
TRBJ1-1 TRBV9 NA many CASSLTDSNTEAFF TGTGCCAGCAGCCTGACAGATTCGAACACTGAAGCTTTCTTT
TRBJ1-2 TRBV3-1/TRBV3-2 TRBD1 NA CASSQSSGQGVIGYTF TGTGCCAGCAGCCAAAGTTCGGGACAGGGTGTGATTGGCTACACCTTC
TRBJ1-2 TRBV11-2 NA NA CASSLGGANYGYTF TGTGCCAGCAGCTTAGGAGGTGCAAACTATGGCTACACCTTC
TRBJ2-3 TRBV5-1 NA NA CASNLIFRSDTQYF TGCGCCAGCAACTTAATATTTAGATCAGATACGCAGTATTTT